These 18 T cell receptor beta chains share one sample of origin, sequenced in a study of T cell responses to AZD1222 COVID-19 vaccine. Data came from immunoSEQ multiplex PCR; TCRdb stores just in-frame clones and leaves some out. This table has over 100,000 clones, approximately 88% appearing once. Sample: peripheral blood, taken on day 0 of MenACWY control vaccination. The receptors derive from an adult in good health.

The CDR3 DNA reads as TGTGCCAGTAGTATGGGGCTCCTAGCGGGAGCCAATGAGCAGTTCTTC. Translation gives CASSMGLLAGANEQFF. The J gene is TRBJ2-1, the V gene TRBV19; 10 nucleotides agree with TRBD2. The germline CDR1 and CDR2 sequences are LNHDA and SQIVND (reference sequence). There are 16 residues in the CDR3. V was clipped by 3 bases and J by 6 bases; unmatched bases: 8.

The chain carries TRBV6-6 and TRBJ1-5, with TRBD1 matching 9 bases. The CDR3 totals 14 residues. With V trimmed by 11 bases and J by 4 bases, 9 bases remained unmatched. CDR1 and CDR2 (germline): MNHNY, SVGAGI (reference sequence). In DNA, the CDR3 is TGTGCCTGCCGACAGGGGGTAAGAAATCAGCCCCAGCATTTT. Amino acid sequence: CACRQGVRNQPQHF.

This chain links TRBV28 with TRBJ1-2; a possible D gene is TRBD1 (5 bases). V was clipped by 6 bases and J by 8 bases, with 19 bases between them. The CDR3 covers 14 residues. Germline assignment: CDR1 MDHEN and CDR2 SYDVKM. The chain's CDR3 is CASRPIHLGVGYTF. The CDR3 bases are TGTGCCAGCAGACCGATCCACCTAGGGGTGGGCTACACCTTC.

The genes are TRBV30 and TRBJ2-2; TRBD2 matches at 8 bases. V trimming: 1 base; J trimming: 9 bases; junction bases outside the gene matches: 7. Looked up from germline, CDR1 is GTSNPN and CDR2 is SVGIG (reference sequence). The CDR3 sequence is 14 residues long. CDR3 nucleotide sequence: TGTGCCTGGAGTGCCGTAGCGGGATATCGGGAGCTGTTTTTT. Its protein product is CAWSAVAGYRELFF.

The J gene is TRBJ2-1, the V gene TRBV5-5; 7 nucleotides match TRBD1. Germline CDR1 SGHKS, CDR2 YYEKEE (reference sequence). This CDR3 has 14 residues. Unmatched junction bases numbered 9, after V lost 4 bases and J lost 8 bases. CDR3 residues: CASSRDRAGDEQFF. The CDR3 DNA reads as TGTGCCAGCAGCCGAGACAGGGCAGGGGATGAGCAGTTCTTC.

This clone was seen at least ten times. V usage is TRBV7-6 and J usage is TRBJ2-2; 11 nucleotides line up with TRBD2. This CDR3 is built from 15 residues. Germline assignment: CDR1 SGHVS and CDR2 FNYEAQ. Trimming took 6 bases from V and 6 from J; bases not matched to a gene: 6. CDR3 nucleotide sequence: TGTGCCAGCAGTCGACTAGCGGGGAGTCCCGGGGAGCTGTTTTTT. Translation gives CASSRLAGSPGELFF.

The chain has TRBV14 and TRBJ1-2; 7 bases agree with TRBD1. V trimming: 4 bases; J trimming: 6 bases; junction bases outside the gene matches: 11. The CDR3 extends over 15 amino acids. CDR1 and CDR2 (germline): SGHDN, FVKESK. For the CDR3, the DNA is TGTGCCAGCAGCCGTCGTGGACAGGTCCTAAATGGCTACACCTTC. It codes for CASSRRGQVLNGYTF.

The rearrangement uses TRBV21-1 and TRBJ1-4; the listed D gene, TRBD1, was not tested against the DNA. TRBV21-1 has pseudogene status. CDR3 length equals 16 residues. CDR3 in amino acids: CASSKYDRGPDEKLFF. The CDR3 nucleotides read TGTGCCAGCAGCAAATATGACAGGGGGCCAGATGAAAAACTGTTTTTT.

This clone was seen a few times. The V and J genes are TRBV13 and TRBJ1-1; the D gene is possibly TRBD1 (5 bases). The germline V and J ends were trimmed by 5 bases and 4 bases, with 11 bases remaining between them. The CDR3 sequence is 13 residues long. Germline V CDR1 and CDR2: PRHDT, FYEKMQ (reference sequence). For the CDR3, the DNA is TGTGCCAGCAGCCTACAGGCGGCCACTGAAGCTTTCTTT. Its protein is CASSLQAATEAFF.

Details on this clone: Other DNA sequences within the sample encode an identical CDR3. The CDR3 nucleotides are TGTGCCAGCAGTCCACAGGGTTATAGCAATCAGCCCCAGCATTTT. It codes for CASSPQGYSNQPQHF. This chain joins TRBV7-2 and TRBJ1-5; TRBD1 might be the D (6 bases). V lost 6 bases, J lost 0 bases, and 12 bases lay in between. Looked up from germline, CDR1 is SGHTA and CDR2 is FQGNSA. The length of the CDR3 is 15 residues.

The rearrangement joins TRBV30 to TRBJ1-3; D is unresolved. From germline, CDR1 is GTSNPN and CDR2 SVGIG (reference sequence). The CDR3 is 12 residues long. V was clipped by 3 bases and J by 8 bases, with 11 bases between them. The CDR3 region is CAWSPVGDTIYF. The CDR3 nucleotides are TGTGCCTGGAGCCCCGTCGGAGACACCATATATTTT.

This clone has just one count. J is TRBJ2-1 and V is TRBV28; TRBD1 matches at 9 bases. The CDR3 contains 15 residues. Germline CDR1 reads MDHEN; CDR2 reads SYDVKM. The ends lost 6 bases at V and 5 bases at J; junction bases unmatched: 8. CDR3 residues: CASRIDRGGNNEQFF. The CDR3 DNA is TGTGCCAGCAGGATAGACAGGGGGGGGAACAATGAGCAGTTCTTC.

The rearrangement links TRBV28 to TRBJ2-1, with D unresolved. This CDR3 has 15 residues. The ends were cut back, 6 bases at V and 5 bases at J, with 17 bases in the middle. Germline CDR1 is MDHEN and CDR2 is SYDVKM. The CDR3 coding sequence is TGTGCCAGCAGCGACGGCACCCGAATGAACAATGAGCAGTTCTTC. Translated, it gives CASSDGTRMNNEQFF.

In this sample, this clone turned up once. V is TRBV14 and J is TRBJ1-1; D unresolved. Germline V lookup: CDR1 SGHDN, CDR2 FVKESK. The CDR3 length is 14 residues. Trimming removed 0 bases at V and 6 bases at J, with 11 bases between. The chain's CDR3 is CASSQDHGPAEAFF. The CDR3 coding sequence is TGTGCCAGCAGCCAAGATCACGGGCCGGCTGAAGCTTTCTTT.

The chain uses TRBV5-4 and TRBJ1-2; D is uncertain. This CDR3 has 11 amino acids. CDR1 and CDR2 from the germline V gene are SGHNT and YYREEE (reference sequence). V was shortened by 3 bases and J by 6 bases, with 6 bases between the two germline ends. The CDR3 nucleotides are TGTGCCAGCAGCTCTTCTAATGGCTACACCTTC. Translation: CASSSSNGYTF.

The chain combines TRBV19 with TRBJ1-5, with D uncertain. Germline assignment: CDR1 LNHDA and CDR2 SQIVND (reference sequence). CDR3 length equals 15 residues. V dropped 7 bases and J dropped 0 bases, with 13 bases sitting between them. For the CDR3, the DNA is TGTGCCAGTACCATAGGTAAAAATAGCAATCAGCCCCAGCATTTT. As protein: CASTIGKNSNQPQHF.

The chain employs TRBV7-2 and TRBJ1-5; 8 bases match TRBD1. V lost 6 bases and J lost 5; bases outside the gene matches: 9. CDR1 SGHTA and CDR2 FQGNSA come from the germline V gene. The CDR3 extends over 15 amino acids. In DNA form, the CDR3 reads TGTGCCAGCAGTTCAGGACAGGGTGCGTATCAGCCCCAGCATTTT. Its translation: CASSSGQGAYQPQHF.

The chain carries TRBV5-1 and TRBJ1-3, with a tentative D call TRBD1 (5 bases). The CDR3 spans 15 residues. The V gene's germline CDR1 is SGHRS and CDR2 YFSETQ. The V end lost 4 bases, the J end lost 0 bases, and 11 bases lay between the germline ends. DNA of the CDR3: TGCGCCAGCAGCCCGGGGGGGGGCTCTGGAAACACCATATATTTT. Translated: CASSPGGGSGNTIYF.